The 20 T cell receptor beta chains given below trace back to one sample, sequenced in a study of Ad26.COV2.S vaccination and SARS-CoV-2 variants. Treatment specified: roughly 20 received Ad26.COV2.S at low or high dose, single or two shots; 5 received placebo; per-sample allocation not given. Collection of samples fell on day 63 after the first vaccine or placebo injection. Sequenced by immunoSEQ multiplex PCR; TCRdb stores in-frame clones only, minus some. Of about 410,000 clones in the sample, 70% to 90% are singletons; the top ten hold 3.5%. The material sequenced was peripheral blood, taken in a trial of Ad26.COV2.S vaccine versus placebo. The receptors here all came from a person aged 18-65 years who received the Ad26.COV2.S COVID-19 vaccine or a placebo.

The gene calls are TRBV28 and TRBJ1-5, with no clear D. V was cut by 2 bases and J by 3 bases, with 11 bases left in between. Germline V gene data show CDR1 as MDHEN and CDR2 as SYDVKM. The CDR3 is made up of 15 amino acids. The CDR3 coding sequence is TGTGCCAGCAGTTTAGGACTCATGTACAATCAGCCCCAGCATTTT. It codes for CASSLGLMYNQPQHF.

The chain recombines TRBV2 with TRBJ2-3; maybe TRBD1 (6 bases). With 4 bases removed from V and 6 bases from J, the gap between germline ends came to 17 bases. Germline CDR1 and CDR2: SNHLY and FYNNEI. This CDR3 spans 15 amino acids. Here the CDR3 reads CASSVTGTKGDTQYF. CDR3 coding DNA: TGTGCCAGCAGTGTTACAGGGACGAAGGGGGATACGCAGTATTTT.

The chain couples TRBV7-6 to TRBJ1-2; 8 nucleotides align to TRBD1. Trimming at V came to 5 bases and at J to 3 bases, leaving 5 bases not matched to a gene. The CDR3 length is 14 residues. Germline CDR1 and CDR2: SGHVS and FNYEAQ. CDR3 coding DNA: TGTGCCAGCAGCCTATTGGACAGGGACTATGGCTACACCTTC. Its protein product is CASSLLDRDYGYTF.

The rearrangement links TRBV13 to TRBJ2-3; tentative D call: TRBD2 (6 bases). This CDR3 contains 18 residues. Germline V gives CDR1 PRHDT, CDR2 FYEKMQ (reference sequence). The ends were cut back, 5 bases at V and 0 bases at J, with 21 bases in the middle. In DNA form, the CDR3 reads TGTGCCAGCAGCGGGACGCCGGCTAGCGACCATAGCACAGATACGCAGTATTTT. Translating it yields CASSGTPASDHSTDTQYF.

V gene TRBV6-2 or TRBV6-3 combines with J gene TRBJ1-5, with 8 bases aligning to TRBD1. Germline CDR1 is MNHEY and CDR2 is SVGEGT. With V trimmed by 2 bases and J by 5 bases, 5 bases remained unmatched. This CDR3 has 15 amino acids. The CDR3 protein is CASSYVTGDHQPQHF. The CDR3 region has the DNA TGTGCCAGCAGTTACGTGACAGGGGACCATCAGCCCCAGCATTTT.

The chain is built from TRBV7-9 and TRBJ1-5, with D possibly matching TRBD1 (5 bases). Germline V gene lookup returns CDR1 SEHNR and CDR2 FQNEAQ (reference sequence). The CDR3 is made up of 12 amino acids. Trimming took off 10 bases at V and 4 bases at J, with 11 bases between the two ends. CDR3 nucleotide sequence: TGTGCCACCTCGGGGGGGAATCAGCCCCAGCATTTT. Amino acids: CATSGGNQPQHF.

This clone showed up just once. This chain links TRBV10-1 with TRBJ1-5; weak D call: TRBD1 (5 bases). CDR3 length: 16 residues. V lost 0 bases to trimming and J lost 4 bases, with 13 bases between them. Per germline, CDR1 WNHNN and CDR2 SYGVQD (reference sequence). The CDR3 sequence: CASSESTEGVNQPQHF. The CDR3 region has the DNA TGCGCCAGCAGTGAGTCGACAGAGGGTGTTAATCAGCCCCAGCATTTT.

This chain links TRBV19 with TRBJ1-1; TRBD1 matches at 8 bases. The CDR3 extends over 12 amino acids. The V and J ends lost 4 bases and 11 bases, in that order; junction bases with no gene match: 6. Looked up from germline, CDR1 is LNHDA and CDR2 is SQIVND (reference sequence). The DNA for the CDR3 is TGTGCCAGTAGTAGAACAGGGGGACCCGCTTTCTTT. This gives the protein CASSRTGGPAFF. The variable domain in full, completed from reference TRBV19 and TRBJ1-1, reads DGGITQSPKYLFRKEGQNVTLSCEQNLNHDAMYWYRQDPGQGLRLIYYSQIVNDFQKGDIAEGYSVSREKKESFPLTVTSAQKNPTAFYLCASSRTGGPAFFGQGTRLTVV.

This chain links TRBV28 with TRBJ2-4, with a weak D call TRBD2 (7 bases). The CDR3 spans 12 residues. Germline V gene lookup returns CDR1 MDHEN and CDR2 SYDVKM. V was trimmed by 8 bases and J by 7 bases, leaving 12 bases between them. The CDR3 DNA reads as TGTGCCAGCGAGGGGGGGCTGAACATTCAGTACTTC. Its protein product is CASEGGLNIQYF.

The V and J genes are TRBV11-2 and TRBJ1-6; the match to TRBD1 covers 10 bases. V was pared by 4 bases and J by 9 bases, with 6 bases of the junction left unmatched. The CDR3 has 15 amino acids. CDR1 and CDR2 (germline): SGHAT, FQNNGV. In DNA, the CDR3 is TGTGCCAGCAGCTGGGACAGGGGAACTATTTCACCCCTCCACTTT. This encodes CASSWDRGTISPLHF.

This clone has only a few counts. This chain links TRBV19 with TRBJ2-3, with D unclear. The ends were cut back, 2 bases at V and 7 bases at J, with 19 bases in the middle. Germline loops: CDR1 LNHDA, CDR2 SQIVND (reference sequence). The CDR3 is 16 residues long. CDR3 DNA: TGTGCCAGTAGTATAAGGCTAGATCAGTTAAACTATACGCAGTATTTT. It yields the protein CASSIRLDQLNYTQYF.

This sequence joins TRBV3-1 (or the pseudogene TRBV3-2) and TRBJ1-6, with 9 bases fitting TRBD1. The CDR3 loop spans 16 amino acids. CDR1 LGHDT and CDR2 YNNKEL come from the germline V gene (reference sequence). Trimming cost V 1 base and J 8 bases; bases outside gene matches: 6. CDR3 bases: TGTGCCAGCAGCCAAGGGCCGGGACAGGGTCATTCACCCCTCCACTTT. Its protein is CASSQGPGQGHSPLHF.

The chain uses TRBV6-5 and TRBJ2-2; 10 bases line up with TRBD2. Germline CDR1 and CDR2: MNHEY and SVGAGI. The trim removed 4 bases at V and 3 bases at J, leaving 5 bases unmatched. CDR3 size: 16 residues. CDR3 residues: CASSSWTSGHTGELFF. CDR3 in DNA: TGTGCCAGCAGTTCCTGGACTAGCGGACACACCGGGGAGCTGTTTTTT.

The V call is TRBV5-1, the J call TRBJ1-1; 7 bases align to TRBD1. Germline CDR1 and CDR2: SGHRS and YFSETQ. The CDR3 has 14 amino acids. Trimming at V came to 6 bases and at J to 5 bases, leaving 10 bases not matched to a gene. The DNA of the CDR3 is TGCGCCAGCACATCAGGGGGAGGAGATACTGAAGCTTTCTTT. Its protein is CASTSGGGDTEAFF.

There are a few counts of this clone. The rearrangement joins TRBV3-1 (or the pseudogene TRBV3-2) to TRBJ2-1, with D possibly TRBD2 on 5 matching bases. Germline values: CDR1 LGHDT, CDR2 YNNKEL (reference sequence). This CDR3 has 15 residues. Trimming took 4 bases from V and 8 from J, leaving 18 bases between them. CDR3 in DNA: TGTGCCAGCAGCCGAGCGGCCTCCGGGGTGGATGAGCAGTTCTTC. Its protein product is CASSRAASGVDEQFF.

The chain employs TRBV7-6 and TRBJ1-2; D is perhaps TRBD1 (5 bases). The CDR3 loop spans 15 amino acids. The V and J ends lost 3 bases and 4 bases respectively, with 15 bases between them. The germline V gene has CDR1 SGHVS and CDR2 FNYEAQ. The CDR3 DNA reads TGTGCCAGCAGCTTGAGTCCAGGGCTCATCTATGGCTACACCTTC. It specifies CASSLSPGLIYGYTF.

The J gene is TRBJ2-1, the V gene TRBV19, with D possibly being TRBD2 (6 bases). CDR1 and CDR2 from the germline V gene are LNHDA and SQIVND (reference sequence). The CDR3 has 12 amino acids. Trimming removed 5 bases from V and 14 bases from J, with 16 bases in between. CDR3 residues: CASSDNGTPEFF. The CDR3 DNA is TGTGCCAGTAGTGACAACGGGACTCCCGAGTTCTTC.

V is TRBV15 and J is TRBJ1-1; a weak D match, TRBD1 (6 bases). The CDR3 consists of 16 residues. Deletions cut 0 bases from V and 4 bases from J, with 15 bases between. Germline V gives CDR1 LNHNV, CDR2 YYDKDF (reference sequence). This CDR3 reads CATSRDLGAGLTEAFF. In DNA form, the CDR3 reads TGTGCCACCAGCAGAGATTTGGGGGCAGGGCTCACTGAAGCTTTCTTT.

V and J are TRBV6-2 or TRBV6-3 and TRBJ1-5; maybe TRBD1 (5 bases). V was clipped by 6 bases and J by 3 bases, with 18 bases between them. The CDR3 covers 16 residues. CDR1 is MNHEY and CDR2 is SVGEGT in the germline V gene. The DNA for the CDR3 is TGTGCCAGCAGCCGAACCGGGACGGCCGCCAATCAGCCCCAGCATTTT. Translation gives CASSRTGTAANQPQHF.

This chain links TRBV30 with TRBJ2-3, with 11 nucleotides matching TRBD2. This CDR3 contains 16 residues. The V segment lost 8 bases and the J segment 2 bases; nucleotides outside the gene matches: 12. Germline CDR1 and CDR2: GTSNPN and SVGIG (reference sequence). CDR3 coding DNA: TGTGCCACAACATCCGGGACTAGCGGCCTCACAGATACGCAGTATTTT. This sequence encodes CATTSGTSGLTDTQYF.